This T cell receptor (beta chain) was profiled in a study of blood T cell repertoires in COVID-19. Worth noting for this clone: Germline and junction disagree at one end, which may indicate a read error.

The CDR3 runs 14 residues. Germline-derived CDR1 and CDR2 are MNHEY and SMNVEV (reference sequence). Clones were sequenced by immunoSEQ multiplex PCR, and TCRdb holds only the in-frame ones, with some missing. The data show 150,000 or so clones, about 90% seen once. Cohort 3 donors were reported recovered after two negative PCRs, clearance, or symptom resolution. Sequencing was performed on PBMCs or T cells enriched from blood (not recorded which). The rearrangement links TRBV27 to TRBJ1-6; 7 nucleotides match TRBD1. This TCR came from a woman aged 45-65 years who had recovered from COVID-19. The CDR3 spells CATSSTGLRSPLHF. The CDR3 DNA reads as TGTGCCACCAGTTCGACAGGGCTTCGTTCACCCCTCCACTTT.